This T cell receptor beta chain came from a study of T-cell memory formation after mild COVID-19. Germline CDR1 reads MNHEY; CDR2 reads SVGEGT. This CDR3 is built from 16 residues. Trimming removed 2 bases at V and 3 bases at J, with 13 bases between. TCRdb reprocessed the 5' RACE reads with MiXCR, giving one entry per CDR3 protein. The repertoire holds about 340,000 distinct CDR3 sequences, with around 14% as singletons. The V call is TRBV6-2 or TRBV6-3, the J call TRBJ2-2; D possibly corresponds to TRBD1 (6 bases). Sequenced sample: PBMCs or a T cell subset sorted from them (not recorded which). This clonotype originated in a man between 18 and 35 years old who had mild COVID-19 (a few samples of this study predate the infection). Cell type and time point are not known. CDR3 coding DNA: TGTGCCAGCAGTTACCGTTATGCAGGGGACACCGGGGAGCTGTTTTTT. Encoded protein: CASSYRYAGDTGELFF.